A selection of T cell receptor beta chains follows, all from one sample in a study of control samples from healthy donors and cancer patients. Profiled with immunoSEQ multiplex PCR; TCRdb holds only in-frame clones, not every one. This sample has around 100,000 clones, with around 89% found just once. What was sequenced was PBMCs. These receptors originate from a man between 60 and 75 years old with lung cancer. Both conserved end residues are part of each CDR3. A D gene is named only where the DNA matches it firmly. Some rows mark clone size as missing; the rest say once, few, many or name a class of expanded clone.

TRBJ1-2 . TRBV7-3 . CASSFSGAGGYGYTF TGTGCCAGCAGCTTCTCCGGGGCGGGCGGCTATGGCTACACCTTC
TRBJ2-2 . TRBV6-6 TRBD1 CASSRARQTGKYTGELFF TGTGCCAGCAGCCGAGCCAGACAGACAGGGAAATACACCGGGGAGCTGTTTTTT
TRBJ2-3 . TRBV19 . CASSMNFPDTQYF TGTGCCAGTAGTATGAATTTCCCAGATACGCAGTATTTT
TRBJ1-1 . TRBV16 . CASSQWDPNTEAFF TGTGCCAGCAGCCAATGGGACCCGAACACTGAAGCTTTCTTT
TRBJ1-6 . TRBV25-1 . CASSEYGRTNSPLHF TGTGCCAGCAGTGAATACGGCAGAACTAATTCACCCCTCCACTTT
TRBJ2-3 . TRBV12-5 . CASGLVLDAGLTDTQYF TGTGCTAGTGGTTTGGTACTGGACGCGGGGTTGACAGATACGCAGTATTTT
TRBJ1-5 . TRBV11-2 . CASSLDGLWGNQPQHF TGTGCCAGCAGCTTAGACGGGCTCTGGGGCAATCAGCCCCAGCATTTT
TRBJ2-5 . TRBV7-9 . CASSKGRDQETQYF TGTGCCAGCAGCAAAGGCAGGGACCAAGAGACCCAGTACTTC
TRBJ2-3 . TRBV5-1 . CASSLTTDTQYF TGCGCCAGCAGCTTGACTACAGATACGCAGTATTTT
TRBJ1-2 . TRBV5-6 . CASSLVTVPGGYTF TGTGCCAGCAGCTTGGTTACGGTTCCGGGTGGCTACACCTTC
TRBJ2-2 . TRBV7-8 . CASSLSGVFGELFF TGTGCCAGCAGCCTTTCGGGGGTTTTCGGGGAGCTGTTTTTT
TRBJ1-2 few TRBV29-1 . CSVDEGVYGYTF TGCAGCGTTGACGAGGGGGTCTATGGCTACACCTTC
TRBJ1-1 . TRBV3-1/TRBV3-2 TRBD1 CASLHGDRANTEAFF TGTGCCAGCCTCCACGGGGACAGGGCGAACACTGAAGCTTTCTTT
TRBJ2-3 . TRBV9 TRBD2 CASSHSGEADTQYF TGTGCCAGCAGTCATAGCGGGGAAGCAGATACGCAGTATTTT
TRBJ1-2 . TRBV2 TRBD1 CASRRGQAIYGYTF TGTGCCAGCAGGCGGGGACAGGCTATCTATGGCTACACCTTC
TRBJ1-2 . TRBV5-8 . CASSFRRGGDYGYTF TGTGCCAGCAGCTTCCGGCGAGGCGGAGACTATGGCTACACCTTC
TRBJ1-5 . TRBV3-1/TRBV3-2 . CASSSGHSQPQHF TGTGCCAGCAGCTCGGGCCACTCCCAGCCCCAGCATTTT
TRBJ1-2 . TRBV2 TRBD1 CASLGTGKGYTF TGTGCCAGCCTAGGGACAGGGAAGGGCTACACCTTC
TRBJ1-1 once TRBV30 . CAWTPPGTNTEAFF TGTGCCTGGACCCCCCCAGGGACGAACACTGAAGCTTTCTTT
TRBJ1-3 few TRBV12-3/TRBV12-4 . CASSLLDGNTIYF TGTGCCAGCAGTTTACTGGACGGGAACACCATATATTTT
TRBJ1-6 . TRBV19 TRBD1 CASSSQGAMNNSPLHF TGTGCCAGTAGTAGCCAGGGGGCTATGAATAATTCACCCCTCCACTTT
TRBJ1-1 . TRBV7-2 . CASSLEGLQAFF TGTGCCAGCAGCTTAGAGGGACTCCAAGCTTTCTTT
TRBJ2-3 . TRBV4-1 . CASSQDQGSTDTQYF TGCGCCAGCAGCCAAGACCAAGGAAGCACAGATACGCAGTATTTT
TRBJ1-1 . TRBV6-5 . CASGQHRANTEAFF TGTGCCAGCGGGCAACACAGGGCCAACACTGAAGCTTTCTTT
TRBJ1-2 . TRBV6-6 . CASSYGSAMGDGYTF TGTGCCAGCAGTTACGGAAGTGCCATGGGGGATGGCTACACCTTC
TRBJ1-2 . TRBV3-1/TRBV3-2 . CASSPPGSYYGYTF TGTGCCAGCAGCCCGCCGGGATCTTACTATGGCTACACCTTC